This T cell receptor beta chain appears in the sequencing data of a study of regulatory T cells in long-lasting Graves disease. Time point: newly diagnosed GD, antithyroid drugs for less than 3 months. Extracted PBMC RNA gave rise to the TCR library. HTBI primers from iRepertoire and Arm-PCR of CDR3 regions yielded the TCR beta libraries. One entry per CDR3 protein results from TCRdb running MiXCR on the multiplex PCR reads. Of a few hundred thousand distinct CDR3 sequences in the sample, approximately 16% were seen once. The CDR3 covers 16 residues. V lost 4 bases and J lost 8; bases outside the gene matches: 17. Germline assignment: CDR1 SQVTM and CDR2 ANQGSEA. This clonotype was counted at least ten times. Its antigen is undetermined. Findings and limits, study-wide: Persistent disease showed a preference for TRBV28, TRBJ1-2 and TRBJ2-5.

This sample was also put to use in a study of T cells in Graves' hyperthyroidism and ophthalmopathy. That paper adds: Most thyroid clonotypes that were expanded above 0.001 also turned up in blood. Ophthalmopathy prediction by the model preceded onset by a median about 6.5 months.

The origin of this receptor is a woman aged 18-35 years with Graves disease. The sample in question was peripheral blood mononuclear cells (PBMCs), obtained at new diagnosis, from a patient treated with antithyroid drugs. The genes are TRBV29-1 and TRBJ2-3; 8 bases are a match to TRBD1. The CDR3 region is CSVGTEDRVRSGTQYF. The CDR3 nucleotides read TGCAGCGTTGGGACCGAGGACAGGGTCAGGTCTGGTACGCAGTATTTT.